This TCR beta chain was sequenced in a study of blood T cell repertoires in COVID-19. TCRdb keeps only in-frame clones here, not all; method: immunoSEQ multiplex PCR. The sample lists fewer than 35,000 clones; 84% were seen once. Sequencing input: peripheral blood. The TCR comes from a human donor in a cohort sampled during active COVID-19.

The CDR3 loop is CASSFGADRPQHF. CDR3 sequence (DNA): TGTGCCAGCAGCTTTGGGGCGGACAGGCCCCAGCATTTT. The J gene is TRBJ1-5, the V gene TRBV7-2; D perhaps matches TRBD1 (6 bases). The germline CDR1 and CDR2 sequences are SGHTA and FQGNSA. The CDR3 length is 13 residues. V was cut by 3 bases and J by 9 bases, with 12 bases left in between.